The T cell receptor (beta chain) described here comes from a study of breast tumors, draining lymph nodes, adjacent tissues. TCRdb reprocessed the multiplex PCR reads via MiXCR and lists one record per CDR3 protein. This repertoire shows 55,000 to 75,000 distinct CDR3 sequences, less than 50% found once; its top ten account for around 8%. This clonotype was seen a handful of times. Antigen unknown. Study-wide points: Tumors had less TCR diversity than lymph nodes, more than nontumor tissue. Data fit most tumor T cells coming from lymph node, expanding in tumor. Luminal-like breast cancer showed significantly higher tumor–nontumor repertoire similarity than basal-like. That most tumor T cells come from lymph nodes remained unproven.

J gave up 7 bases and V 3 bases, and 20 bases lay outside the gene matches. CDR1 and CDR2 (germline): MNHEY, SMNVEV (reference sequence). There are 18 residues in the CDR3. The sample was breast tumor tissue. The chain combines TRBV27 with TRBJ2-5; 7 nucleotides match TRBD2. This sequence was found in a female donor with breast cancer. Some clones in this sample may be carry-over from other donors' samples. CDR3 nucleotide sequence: TGTGCCAGCAGTTTCAAAATAACCCGAGCGGGACCAATGGGGACCCAGTACTTC. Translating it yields CASSFKITRAGPMGTQYF.